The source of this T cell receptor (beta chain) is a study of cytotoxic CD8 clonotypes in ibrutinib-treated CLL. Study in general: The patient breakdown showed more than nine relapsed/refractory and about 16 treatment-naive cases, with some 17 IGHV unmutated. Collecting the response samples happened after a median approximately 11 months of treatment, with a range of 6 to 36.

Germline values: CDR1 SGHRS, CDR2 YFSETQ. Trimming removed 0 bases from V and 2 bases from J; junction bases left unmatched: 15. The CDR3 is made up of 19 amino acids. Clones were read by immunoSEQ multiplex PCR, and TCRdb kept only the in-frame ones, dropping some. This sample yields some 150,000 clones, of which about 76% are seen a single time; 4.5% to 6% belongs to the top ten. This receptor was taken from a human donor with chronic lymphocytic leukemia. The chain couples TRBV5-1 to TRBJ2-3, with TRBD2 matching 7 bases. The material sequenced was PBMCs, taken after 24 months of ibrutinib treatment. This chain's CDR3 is CASSLGASGMGSFTDTQYF. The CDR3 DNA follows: TGCGCCAGCAGCTTGGGCGCTAGCGGAATGGGGTCTTTCACAGATACGCAGTATTTT.